This TCR beta chain emerged from a study of long-term antiretroviral therapy in people with HIV. Study results and caveats: Post-ART, diversity grew, though it stayed under transplant donor control levels. Collection spanned 2004 to 2017; ART regimens may be less effective than current ones. Control repertoires displayed wider CDR3 length ranges than the HIV repertoires. Those clones which expanded before ART made up the dominant part of the repertoire at all time points.

V shed 3 bases and J shed 7 bases, with 16 bases lying between them. This CDR3 is 14 amino acids long. Germline CDR1 is SGHDT and CDR2 is YYEEEE. The libraries were made with immunoSEQ v3.0 at survey level. This table comes from immunoSEQ multiplex PCR, and its TCRdb copy is limited to in-frame clones, with some not included. This sample yields more than 15,000 clones, of which over 70% are seen a single time; 14% belongs to the top ten. A note on this clone: Its antigen is as yet unknown.

The source was unsorted PBMCs, collected 2.9 years after starting antiretroviral therapy. This TCR derives from a woman aged 25-40 years with HIV. V is TRBV5-6 and J is TRBJ1-1, with D perhaps TRBD1 (5 bases). The CDR3 DNA reads as TGTGCCAGCAGCTGGAGGGACGGATCAAGTGAAGCTTTCTTT. This sequence encodes CASSWRDGSSEAFF.